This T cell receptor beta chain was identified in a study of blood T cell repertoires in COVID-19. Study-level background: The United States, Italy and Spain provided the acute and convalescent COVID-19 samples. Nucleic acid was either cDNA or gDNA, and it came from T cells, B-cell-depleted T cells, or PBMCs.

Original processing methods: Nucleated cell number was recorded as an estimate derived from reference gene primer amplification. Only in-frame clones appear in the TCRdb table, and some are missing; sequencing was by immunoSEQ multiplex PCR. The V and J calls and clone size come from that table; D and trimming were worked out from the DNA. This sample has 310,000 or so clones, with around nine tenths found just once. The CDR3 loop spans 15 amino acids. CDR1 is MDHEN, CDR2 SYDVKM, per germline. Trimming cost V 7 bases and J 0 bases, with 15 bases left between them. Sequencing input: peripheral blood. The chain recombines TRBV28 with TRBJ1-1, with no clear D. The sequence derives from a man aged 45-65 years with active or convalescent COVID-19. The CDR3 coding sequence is TGTGCCAGCAAGTTAGGCAATGACATGAACACTGAAGCTTTCTTT. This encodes CASKLGNDMNTEAFF. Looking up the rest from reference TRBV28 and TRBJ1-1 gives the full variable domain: DVKVTQSSRYLVKRTGEKVFLECVQDMDHENMFWYRQDPGLGLRLIYFSYDVKMKEKGDIPEGYSVSREKKERFSLILESASTNQTSMYLCASKLGNDMNTEAFFGQGTRLTVV.